One and the same sample provided the 8 T cell receptor beta chains below, sequenced in a study of T cell repertoires in cytomegalovirus infection. Each CDR3 protein gets one entry after TCRdb re-called the reads with MiXCR. The sample has about 740,000 distinct CDR3 sequences, 35% to 40% seen once; the top ten hold around 2.8%. The sample taken for sequencing was PBMCs. The receptors come from a human donor in good health (CMV status not recorded). Some clones in this sample may be carry-over from other donors' samples.

This clonotype was detected a few times. The gene calls are TRBV7-2 and TRBJ2-5; 15 bases match TRBD2. This CDR3 is 18 amino acids long. Germline V gene data show CDR1 as SGHTA and CDR2 as FQGNSA. V lost 5 bases, J lost 4 bases, and 11 bases stayed unmatched. The CDR3: CASSTGLAGGTSRETQYF. CDR3 bases: TGTGCCAGCAGCACGGGACTAGCGGGGGGCACCTCCCGAGAGACCCAGTACTTC.

This clonotype was observed a handful of times. The genes are TRBV12-3 or TRBV12-4 and TRBJ1-1; a possible D gene is TRBD1 (5 bases). The CDR3 has 12 amino acids. The germline V and J ends were trimmed by 6 bases and 7 bases, with 12 bases remaining between them. The DNA for the CDR3 is TGTGCCAGCAGCACCCCCGACAGTGAAGCTTTCTTT. Its translation is CASSTPDSEAFF.

The J gene is TRBJ2-2, the V gene TRBV7-7, with TRBD2 as a possible D gene (5 bases). The CDR3 has 13 residues. Germline V gene data show CDR1 as SSHAT and CDR2 as FNYEAQ (reference sequence). CDR3 bases: TGTGCTTCGGGGAGCGAGGGCACCGGGGAGCTGTTTTTT. Translated: CASGSEGTGELFF.

This clonotype was counted only a few times. The rearrangement uses TRBV20-1 and TRBJ1-5, with D tentatively TRBD1 (6 bases). The CDR3 has 12 residues. Germline CDR1 is DFQATT and CDR2 is SNEGSKA (reference sequence). The germline V and J ends were trimmed by 3 bases and 5 bases, with 8 bases remaining between them. The CDR3 nucleotides are TGCAGTGCTAGGCACAGGGATCAGCCCCAGCATTTT. Its protein product is CSARHRDQPQHF.

The chain uses TRBV5-1 and TRBJ2-3, with 14 bases fitting TRBD2. The V segment lost 0 bases and the J segment 1 base; nucleotides outside the gene matches: 10. Germline lookup yields CDR1 SGHRS and CDR2 YFSETQ. The length of the CDR3 is 20 residues. The CDR3 reads CASSLVEGLAGVWGTDTQYF. Written as DNA, the CDR3 is TGCGCCAGCAGCTTGGTAGAGGGACTAGCGGGAGTATGGGGCACAGATACGCAGTATTTT.

On this clonotype: An end of the junction differs from the germline gene, which may be a read error. The gene calls are TRBV7-6 and TRBJ2-2; the D gene is possibly TRBD1 (7 bases). This CDR3 has 15 amino acids. CDR1 SGHVS and CDR2 FNYEAQ come from the germline V gene. The CDR3 reads CASSSGQINTGGLFF. The DNA of the CDR3 is TGTGCCAGCAGCTCGGGACAGATCAACACCGGGGGGCTGTTTTTT.

V and J are TRBV12-3 or TRBV12-4 and TRBJ2-1, with 8 bases identical to TRBD2. The length of the CDR3 is 18 residues. Losses at the gene ends were 8 bases for V and 3 bases for J; bases not matched to a gene: 18. The CDR3 DNA is TGTGCCAGCTTATTGCCGGGGGCGGGGGGTGAATACTACAATGAGCAGTTCTTC. It encodes CASLLPGAGGEYYNEQFF.

J is TRBJ2-5 and V is TRBV24-1; maybe TRBD2 (5 bases). Trimming cost V 6 bases and J 3 bases, with 16 bases left between them. Germline V CDR1 and CDR2: KGHDR, SFDVKD. This CDR3 has 15 residues. The CDR3 here is CATSPSGPRKETQYF. DNA for the CDR3: TGTGCCACCAGTCCCAGCGGCCCGCGAAAAGAGACCCAGTACTTC.